This entry is about one TCR beta chain. Its specificity is not known. This record comes from a study of T cells in localized non-small cell lung cancer. Study observations and caveats: Greater blood T cell density accompanied longer overall survival.

Here immunoSEQ multiplex PCR was the method, and the copy in TCRdb shows in-frame clones only, minus some. The sample has around 12,000 clones, roughly 28% seen once; the top ten hold about 7%. This CDR3 has 14 amino acids. Germline lookup yields CDR1 LNHDA and CDR2 SQIVND (reference sequence). V trimming: 1 base; J trimming: 7 bases; junction bases outside the gene matches: 4. This receptor was obtained from a female donor over 55 with stage I lung adenocarcinoma. The specimen comprised lung tumor tissue, sampled before any cancer treatment. The chain links TRBV19 to TRBJ2-7; the match to TRBD1 covers 10 bases. The CDR3 DNA reads TGTGCCAGTAGTATAGGGACAGGGGGTGAAGAGCAGTACTTC. It yields the protein CASSIGTGGEEQYF.